This passage covers 22 T cell receptor beta chains from one sample sequenced in a study of blood T cell repertoires in COVID-19. Profiling relied on immunoSEQ multiplex PCR, and the TCRdb table lists in-frame clones only, not all of them. The sample shows tens of thousands of clones, 88% of them seen only once. The sequenced material came from peripheral blood. The receptor set was obtained from a woman between 40 and 55 years old with acute or convalescent COVID-19.

V and J are TRBV5-1 and TRBJ2-7; tentative D call: TRBD1 (6 bases). CDR3 length: 15 amino acids. Trimming removed 4 bases at V and 6 bases at J, with 20 bases between. Germline CDR1 and CDR2: SGHRS and YFSETQ. The CDR3 sequence is CASSPGTGSGSEQYF. DNA for the CDR3: TGCGCCAGCAGCCCCGGTACAGGGTCCGGTTCCGAGCAGTACTTC.

The rearrangement links TRBV6-5 to TRBJ2-1, with TRBD2 matching over 7 bases. Germline values: CDR1 MNHEY, CDR2 SVGAGI. After removal of 8 bases from V and 7 bases from J, the junction contained 11 bases not matched to a gene. This CDR3 has 14 amino acids. The CDR3 is CASRTGMGGNEQFF. Here the CDR3 DNA reads TGTGCCAGCCGTACGGGGATGGGAGGGAATGAGCAGTTCTTC.

V gene TRBV4-3 combines with J gene TRBJ2-6; perhaps TRBD2 as D (5 bases). The CDR3 loop spans 17 amino acids. Germline CDR1 and CDR2: LGHNA and YSLEER. V was clipped by 0 bases and J by 2 bases, with 11 bases between them. The CDR3 DNA follows: TGCGCCAGCAGCCAAGATTTATACGGGGCTGGGGCCAACGTCCTGACTTTC. Amino acid sequence: CASSQDLYGAGANVLTF.

This sequence joins TRBV10-2 and TRBJ2-3, with D unresolved. Deletions cut 7 bases from V and 4 bases from J, with 9 bases between. This CDR3 comprises 12 residues. CDR1 and CDR2 (germline): WSHSY, SAAADI. CDR3 in amino acids: CASKLVADTQYF. The CDR3 DNA is TGCGCCAGCAAGTTAGTGGCAGATACGCAGTATTTT.

This clone was recorded only once. The chain joins TRBV24-1 to TRBJ2-1; D possibly corresponds to TRBD2 (6 bases). The V end lost 9 bases, the J end lost 4 bases, and 12 bases lay between the germline ends. Germline V lookup: CDR1 KGHDR, CDR2 SFDVKD. CDR3 length: 13 residues. The CDR3 reads CATGGTDYNEQFF. The CDR3 DNA sequence: TGTGCCACCGGAGGGACGGATTACAATGAGCAGTTCTTC.

This clone was found once. The chain joins TRBV4-1 to TRBJ2-7; TRBD1 is a possible D gene (6 bases). This CDR3 region has 15 residues. Germline V gene sequence: CDR1 MGHRA, CDR2 YSYEKL. Between the trimmed V and J ends, which lost 0 bases and 3 bases, there was a span of 12 bases. CDR3 DNA: TGCGCCAGCAGCCAAGACAGGGGAAGGCTCTACGAGCAGTACTTC. Its protein product is CASSQDRGRLYEQYF.

The rearrangement links TRBV9 to TRBJ1-6; 10 bases match TRBD1. The CDR3 is 19 amino acids. Trimming took 4 bases from V and 4 from J; bases not matched to a gene: 14. Germline-derived CDR1 and CDR2 are SGDLS and YYNGEE. CDR3 DNA sequence: TGTGCCAGCAGCCCATACGAAGGGACAGGGGACTTTTATAATTCACCCCTCCACTTT. Residues: CASSPYEGTGDFYNSPLHF.

The chain is built from TRBV18 and TRBJ1-1; 8 bases agree with TRBD1. J was trimmed by 2 bases and V by 6 bases; bases with no gene match: 5. The V gene's germline CDR1 is KGHSH and CDR2 LQKENI. This CDR3 is built from 14 residues. DNA for the CDR3: TGTGCCAGCTCGGGGGACAGGAGTAACACTGAAGCTTTCTTT. It encodes CASSGDRSNTEAFF.

The V call is TRBV5-1, the J call TRBJ2-5; D is unresolved. Looked up from germline, CDR1 is SGHRS and CDR2 is YFSETQ. There are 15 residues in the CDR3. The V end lost 4 bases, the J end lost 4 bases, and 17 bases lay between the germline ends. CDR3 DNA sequence: TGCGCCAGCAGCCTGATCGCCGAGGCTTTAGAGACCCAGTACTTC. As protein: CASSLIAEALETQYF.

The chain employs TRBV28 and TRBJ1-2; D possibly corresponds to TRBD1 (5 bases). V was clipped by 7 bases and J by 4 bases, with 19 bases between them. The CDR3 has 15 amino acids. Germline loops: CDR1 MDHEN, CDR2 SYDVKM. The CDR3 region has the DNA TGTGCCAGCACCTTAACCAGGGCGGCTGGCTATGGCTACACCTTC. It yields the protein CASTLTRAAGYGYTF.

V and J are TRBV6-5 and TRBJ1-5; D is ambiguous. V lost 4 bases, J lost 0 bases, and 13 bases lay in between. Germline V CDR1 and CDR2: MNHEY, SVGAGI. This CDR3 region has 16 residues. This CDR3 reads CASSSLTSFSNQPQHF. As DNA, the CDR3 is TGTGCCAGCAGTTCGTTGACATCCTTTAGCAATCAGCCCCAGCATTTT.

The chain combines TRBV28 with TRBJ1-2; 7 nucleotides match TRBD1. J gave up 4 bases and V 6 bases, and 8 bases lay outside the gene matches. Germline CDR1 and CDR2: MDHEN and SYDVKM. CDR3 size: 14 residues. The CDR3 DNA follows: TGTGCCAGCAGCACCTGGGACAGCCCCTATGGCTACACCTTC. Protein: CASSTWDSPYGYTF.

This chain uses TRBV29-1 with TRBJ1-1; TRBD1 agrees at 9 bases. In germline, CDR1 is SQVTM, CDR2 ANQGSEA. The CDR3 is 12 amino acids. J was trimmed by 5 bases and V by 4 bases; bases with no gene match: 2. CDR3 region: CSVATGGTEAFF. CDR3 nucleotides: TGCAGCGTTGCGACAGGGGGTACTGAAGCTTTCTTT.

The rearrangement uses TRBV7-2 and TRBJ2-5, with D possibly matching TRBD1 (6 bases). The CDR3 loop spans 16 amino acids. Trimming shortened V by 4 bases and J by 1 base, and 16 bases separated the two germline ends. Germline CDR1 reads SGHTA; CDR2 reads FQGNSA. The CDR3 loop is CASSSQTGRGQETQYF. For the CDR3, the DNA is TGTGCCAGCAGCTCACAGACAGGAAGGGGCCAAGAGACCCAGTACTTC.

The gene calls are TRBV24-1 and TRBJ1-1, with 7 bases matching TRBD1. CDR3 length: 15 residues. The V and J ends lost 1 base and 7 bases, in that order; junction bases with no gene match: 8. Germline CDR1 reads KGHDR; CDR2 reads SFDVKD. Here the CDR3 DNA reads TGTGCCACCAGTGATTTTGCACAGGGGCGAATTGAAGCTTTCTTT. This sequence encodes CATSDFAQGRIEAFF.

This chain uses TRBV5-1 with TRBJ2-7; perhaps TRBD1 as D (6 bases). Germline CDR1 is SGHRS and CDR2 is YFSETQ. This CDR3 comprises 11 residues. Trimming took off 5 bases at V and 5 bases at J, with 8 bases between the two ends. The chain's CDR3 is CASRQGNEQYF. CDR3 DNA sequence: TGCGCCAGCAGGCAGGGGAACGAGCAGTACTTC.

The table lists this clone with a count of one. The V and J genes are TRBV10-1 and TRBJ2-3, with 8 bases that match TRBD1. CDR3 size: 14 residues. J was trimmed by 2 bases and V by 5 bases; bases with no gene match: 3. Germline CDR1 is WNHNN and CDR2 is SYGVQD (reference sequence). The CDR3 loop is CASSRQGFTDTQYF. DNA of the CDR3: TGCGCCAGCAGTCGACAGGGGTTCACAGATACGCAGTATTTT.

CDR3 sequence (DNA): TGTGCCAGCAGTATAAAAGCCACAGATACGCAGTATTTT. It is translated as CASSIKATDTQYF. This sequence joins TRBV6-6 and TRBJ2-3; D is uncertain. Germline CDR1 reads MNHNY; CDR2 reads SVGAGI (reference sequence). The V gene lost 5 bases and the J gene lost 2 bases, with 8 bases spanning the gap. The CDR3 spans 13 residues.

The rearrangement uses TRBV10-3 and TRBJ1-2; D may be TRBD1 (5 bases). The V end was cut by 0 bases, the J end by 4 bases, with 15 bases between. The CDR3 covers 16 residues. The germline gives CDR1 ENHRY, CDR2 SYGVKD. The CDR3 region is CAISESNRGRVYGYTF. CDR3 in DNA: TGTGCCATCAGTGAGTCGAATCGGGGGAGGGTCTATGGCTACACCTTC.

V is TRBV7-9 and J is TRBJ2-7; D is perhaps TRBD1 (6 bases). V was pared by 2 bases and J by 6 bases, with 14 bases between. Germline assignment: CDR1 SEHNR and CDR2 FQNEAQ (reference sequence). This CDR3 spans 14 amino acids. The CDR3 is CASSLTSTGTEQYF. CDR3 bases: TGTGCCAGCAGCTTAACTTCTACAGGGACCGAGCAGTACTTC.

The J gene is TRBJ2-3, the V gene TRBV6-4; D not resolved. The CDR3 sequence is 17 residues long. Trimming shortened V by 2 bases and J by 1 base, and 16 bases separated the two germline ends. Germline CDR1 reads MRHNA; CDR2 reads SNTAGT. CDR3 DNA sequence: TGTGCCAGCAGTGACCCTACCATAAAGCAAGGCACAGATACGCAGTATTTT. Amino acid sequence: CASSDPTIKQGTDTQYF.

The V gene is TRBV24-1, the J gene TRBJ1-2, with 9 bases lining up with TRBD1. The germline V gene encodes CDR1 KGHDR and CDR2 SFDVKD. Germline trimming cut 5 bases from V and 8 bases from J; bases unmatched to any gene: 2. The CDR3 loop spans 12 amino acids. The CDR3 bases are TGTGCCACCAGTGCGGGACAGGGAGGCTACACCTTC. Translating it yields CATSAGQGGYTF.